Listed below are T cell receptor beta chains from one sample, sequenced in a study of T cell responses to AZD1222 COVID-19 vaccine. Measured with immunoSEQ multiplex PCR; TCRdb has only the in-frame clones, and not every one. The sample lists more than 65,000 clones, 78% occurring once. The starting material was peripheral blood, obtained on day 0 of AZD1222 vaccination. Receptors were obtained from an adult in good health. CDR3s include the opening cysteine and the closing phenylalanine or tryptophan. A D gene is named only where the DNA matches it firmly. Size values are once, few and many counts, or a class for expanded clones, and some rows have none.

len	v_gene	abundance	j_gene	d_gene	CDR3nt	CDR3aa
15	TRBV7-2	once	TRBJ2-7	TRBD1	TGTGCCAGCAGCTTAGAGGGGGCCGGTACCTACGAGCAGTACTTC	CASSLEGAGTYEQYF
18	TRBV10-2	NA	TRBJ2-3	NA	TGCGCCAGCAGTGAAAGGACAGAATCCTGGCCCGACTCAGATACGCAGTATTTT	CASSERTESWPDSDTQYF
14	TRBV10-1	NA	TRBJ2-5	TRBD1	TGCGCCAGCAGTCCGGGACAGGGTGGAGAGACCCAGTACTTC	CASSPGQGGETQYF
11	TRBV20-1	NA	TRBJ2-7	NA	TGCAGTGTCACAAACTACTACGAGCAGTACTTC	CSVTNYYEQYF
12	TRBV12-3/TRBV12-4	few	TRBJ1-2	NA	TGTGCCAGCAGTTCAGGGGCAGGAGGCTACACCTTC	CASSSGAGGYTF
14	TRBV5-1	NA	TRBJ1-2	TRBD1	TGCGCCAGCAGCTCGGGACAGGGGGCTGCTGGCTACACCTTC	CASSSGQGAAGYTF
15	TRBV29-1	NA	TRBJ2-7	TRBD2	TGCAGCGTGAGGACTAGCGGGAGCACATCAGGCGAGCAGTACTTC	CSVRTSGSTSGEQYF
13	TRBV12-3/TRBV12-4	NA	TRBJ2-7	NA	TGTGCCAGCAGCCGGCGGGACCCTTACGAGCAGTACTTC	CASSRRDPYEQYF
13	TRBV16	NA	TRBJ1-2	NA	TGTGCCAGCAGCCTAGACAAGAACTATGGCTACACCTTC	CASSLDKNYGYTF
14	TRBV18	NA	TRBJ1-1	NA	TGTGCCAGCTCACCCTCCGTCCCGAACACTGAAGCTTTCTTT	CASSPSVPNTEAFF
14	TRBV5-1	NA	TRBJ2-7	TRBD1	TGCGCCAGCGCCGGACAGGGGGCGTCCTACGAGCAGTACTTC	CASAGQGASYEQYF
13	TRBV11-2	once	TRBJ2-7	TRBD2	TGTGCCAGCAGCCGGACTAGTTTCTACGAGCAGTACTTC	CASSRTSFYEQYF
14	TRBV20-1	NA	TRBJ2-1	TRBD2	TGCAGTGCTAGTCAGGCTAGCGGGAGCGGTGAGCAGTTCTTC	CSASQASGSGEQFF
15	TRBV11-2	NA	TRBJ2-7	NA	TGTGCCAGCAGCAAACATCAGATCAGCTCCTACGAGCAGTACTTC	CASSKHQISSYEQYF
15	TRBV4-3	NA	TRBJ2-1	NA	TGCGCCAGCAGCCGGCAGAAGAGCTCCTACAATGAGCAGTTCTTC	CASSRQKSSYNEQFF
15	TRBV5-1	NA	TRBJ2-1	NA	TGCGCCAGCAGCTATTTGGGACCACAAGCCAATGAGCAGTTCTTC	CASSYLGPQANEQFF
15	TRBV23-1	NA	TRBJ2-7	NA	TGCGCCAGCAGTCAATCCGGGGGGCTCTCCTACGAGCAGTACTTC	CASSQSGGLSYEQYF
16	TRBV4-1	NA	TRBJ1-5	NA	TGCGCCAGCAGCCAAGTGGGGGGCAGGGGCAATCAGCCCCAGCATTTT	CASSQVGGRGNQPQHF
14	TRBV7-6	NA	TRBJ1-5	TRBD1	TGTGCCAGCAGCTCGACAGGGGGCAATCAGCCCCAGCATTTT	CASSSTGGNQPQHF
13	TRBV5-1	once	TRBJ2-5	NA	TGCGCCAGCAGCTTGGATACCCAAGAGACCCAGTACTTC	CASSLDTQETQYF
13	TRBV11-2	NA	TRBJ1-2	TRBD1	TGTGCCAGCAGGGGGACAGGCGACTATGGCTACACCTTC	CASRGTGDYGYTF
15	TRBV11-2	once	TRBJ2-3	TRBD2	TGTGCCAGCAGCTTAACTAGCGTGAGAGCAGATACGCAGTATTTT	CASSLTSVRADTQYF
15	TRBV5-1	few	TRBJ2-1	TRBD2	TGCGCCAGCAGCTTGGCGATAGCGGGAGACAATGAGCAGTTCTTC	CASSLAIAGDNEQFF
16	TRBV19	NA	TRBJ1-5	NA	TGTGCCAGTAGTATTAATCTAGGGGGGGGTTGGGAGGCCCAGCATTTT	CASSINLGGGWEAQHF
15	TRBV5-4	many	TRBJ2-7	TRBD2	TGTGCCAGCAGCAAGACTAGCGGGAGGGCCTACGAGCAGTACTTC	CASSKTSGRAYEQYF
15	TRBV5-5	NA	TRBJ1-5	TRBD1	TGTGCCAGCAGCTTCTCCAGGGGGCTAGATCAGCCCCAGCATTTT	CASSFSRGLDQPQHF
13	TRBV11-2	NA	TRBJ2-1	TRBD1	TGTGCCAGCAGCTTCGACAGGGATACTGAGCAGTTCTTC	CASSFDRDTEQFF
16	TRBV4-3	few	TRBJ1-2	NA	TGCGCCAGCAGCCAAGATTTCGACGGCGATAACTATGGCTACACCTTC	CASSQDFDGDNYGYTF
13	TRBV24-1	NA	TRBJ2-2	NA	TGTGCCACCAGTGATTTTTTAGACGGGGAGCTGTTTTTT	CATSDFLDGELFF
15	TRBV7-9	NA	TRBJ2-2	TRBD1	TGTGCCAGCAGTTCACAGGGGGTAAACACCGGGGAGCTGTTTTTT	CASSSQGVNTGELFF
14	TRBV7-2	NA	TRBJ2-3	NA	TGTGCCAGCAGTCGTAGCGAGACCCCCAGGGAGCAGTATTTT	CASSRSETPREQYF
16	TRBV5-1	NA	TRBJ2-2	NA	TGCGCCAGCAGCATAAAGACAGGAACAAACACCGGGGAGCTGTTTTTT	CASSIKTGTNTGELFF
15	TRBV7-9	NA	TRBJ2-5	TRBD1	TGTGCCAGCAGCGGGACAGGGATTTACCAAGAGACCCAGTACTTC	CASSGTGIYQETQYF
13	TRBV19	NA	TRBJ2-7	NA	TGTGCCAGTAGTATAGAGGACAGCTACGAGCAGTACTTC	CASSIEDSYEQYF
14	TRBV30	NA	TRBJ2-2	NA	TGTGCCCGGCACGGGGGAACCTACACCGGGGAGCTGTTTTTT	CARHGGTYTGELFF
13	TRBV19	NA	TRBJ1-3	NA	TGTGCCAGTAGCCCGGGGGCGGTGAACACCATATATTTT	CASSPGAVNTIYF
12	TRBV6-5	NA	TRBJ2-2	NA	TGTGCCAGCAGTTACTCGACGGGGGAGCTGTTTTTT	CASSYSTGELFF
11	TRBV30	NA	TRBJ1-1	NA	TGTGCCTGGAGGGTGGATGGTGAAGCTTTCTTT	CAWRVDGEAFF
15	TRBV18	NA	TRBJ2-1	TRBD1	TGTGCCAGCTCACCACCCGGGACAGGGAGGAATGAGCAGTTCTTC	CASSPPGTGRNEQFF
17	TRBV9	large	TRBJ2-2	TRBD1	TGTGCCAGCAGCGTCCAGCGGGACAGGGGAAACACCGGGGAGCTGTTTTTT	CASSVQRDRGNTGELFF